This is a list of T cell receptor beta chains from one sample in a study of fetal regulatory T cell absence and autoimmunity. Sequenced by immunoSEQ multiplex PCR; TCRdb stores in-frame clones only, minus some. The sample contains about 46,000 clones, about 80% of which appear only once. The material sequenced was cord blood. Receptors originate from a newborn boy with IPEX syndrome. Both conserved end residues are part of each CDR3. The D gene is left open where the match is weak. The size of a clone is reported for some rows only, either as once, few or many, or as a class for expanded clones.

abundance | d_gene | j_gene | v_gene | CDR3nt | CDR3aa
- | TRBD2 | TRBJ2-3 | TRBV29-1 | TGCAGCGTTGATCTTAGCGGGGGGCTGGGAGATACGCAGTATTTT | CSVDLSGGLGDTQYF
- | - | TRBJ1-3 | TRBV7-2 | TGTGCCAGCAGCTTAGTTCAGGCTGGAAACACCATATATTTT | CASSLVQAGNTIYF
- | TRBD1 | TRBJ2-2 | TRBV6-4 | TGTGCCAGCAGCTGGACAGGGCAGGTTTACACCGGGGAGCTGTTTTTT | CASSWTGQVYTGELFF
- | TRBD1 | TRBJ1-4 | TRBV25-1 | TGTGCCAGCAGTGACAGGGGGCGAAGTGGACTGTTTTTT | CASSDRGRSGLFF
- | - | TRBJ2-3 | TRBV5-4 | TGTGCCAGCAGCTTGATTCCAGATACGCAGTATTTT | CASSLIPDTQYF
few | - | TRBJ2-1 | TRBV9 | TGTGCCAGCAGCCAATCGGACAATGAGCAGTTCTTC | CASSQSDNEQFF
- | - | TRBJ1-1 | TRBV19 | TGTGCCAGTAGTATTTCAGGACACACTGAAGCTTTCTTT | CASSISGHTEAFF
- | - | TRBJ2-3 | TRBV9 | TGTGCCCTCCCCACAGATACGCAGTATTTT | CALPTDTQYF
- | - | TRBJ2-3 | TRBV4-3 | TGCGCCAGCAGCCTGAATGGGGGGGGGCGGACAGATACGCAGTATTTT | CASSLNGGGRTDTQYF
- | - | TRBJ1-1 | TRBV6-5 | TGTGCCAGCAGCCGCGAGACCCTCTGGAACACTGAAGCTTTCTTT | CASSRETLWNTEAFF
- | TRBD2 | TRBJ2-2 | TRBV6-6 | TGTGCCAGCAGTTATGCGGGGGGCGTCACCGGGGAGCTGTTTTTT | CASSYAGGVTGELFF
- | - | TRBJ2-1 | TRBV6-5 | TGTGCCAGCAGTTACGGGGGAGGCCCCTACAATGAGCAGTTCTTC | CASSYGGGPYNEQFF
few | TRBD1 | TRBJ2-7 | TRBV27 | TGTGCCAGCTACCCGCGGGGGACAGGGGTGTTCTACGAGCAGTACTTC | CASYPRGTGVFYEQYF
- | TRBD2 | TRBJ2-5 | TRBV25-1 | TGTGCCACTAAGCGGGGTCACCAAGAGACCCAGTACTTC | CATKRGHQETQYF
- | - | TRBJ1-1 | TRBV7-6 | TGTGCCAGCAGCTTAAGTAGAAACACTGAAGCTTTCTTT | CASSLSRNTEAFF
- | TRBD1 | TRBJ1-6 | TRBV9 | TGTGCCAGCAGCGTCAGGGGGAATTCACCCCTCCACTTT | CASSVRGNSPLHF
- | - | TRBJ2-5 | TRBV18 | TGTGCCAGCTCACCGACAGGCCAAGAGACCCAGTACTTC | CASSPTGQETQYF
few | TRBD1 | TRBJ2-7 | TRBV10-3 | TGTGCCATCAGCCTCAACGATGGGACAGGGGGCGGCGAGCAGTACTTC | CAISLNDGTGGGEQYF